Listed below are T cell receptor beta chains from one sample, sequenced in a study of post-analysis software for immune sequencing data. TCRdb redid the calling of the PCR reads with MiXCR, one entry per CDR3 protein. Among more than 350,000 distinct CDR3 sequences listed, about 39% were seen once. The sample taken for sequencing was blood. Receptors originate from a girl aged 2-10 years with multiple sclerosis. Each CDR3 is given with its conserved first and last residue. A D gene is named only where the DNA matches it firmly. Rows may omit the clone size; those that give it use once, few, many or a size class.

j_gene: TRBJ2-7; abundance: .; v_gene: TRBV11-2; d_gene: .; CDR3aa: CASSLTNLGGYEQYF; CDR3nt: TGTGCCAGCAGCTTGACAAACCTAGGGGGCTACGAGCAGTACTTC
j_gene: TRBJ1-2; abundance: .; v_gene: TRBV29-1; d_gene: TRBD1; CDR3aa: CSVEDRAVGGYTF; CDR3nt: TGCAGCGTTGAGGACAGGGCGGTGGGAGGCTACACCTTC
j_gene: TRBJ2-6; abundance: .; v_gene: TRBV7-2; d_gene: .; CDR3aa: CASSLRRADLLSGANVLTF; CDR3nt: TGTGCCAGCAGCTTGAGGCGGGCAGACCTTCTCTCTGGGGCCAACGTCCTGACTTTC
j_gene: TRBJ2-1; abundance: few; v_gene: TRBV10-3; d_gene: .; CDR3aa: CAISRVGDFYNEQFF; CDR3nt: TGTGCCATCAGCCGAGTCGGCGACTTCTACAATGAGCAGTTCTTC
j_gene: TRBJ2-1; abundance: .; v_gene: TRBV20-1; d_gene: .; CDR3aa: CSASYLAHYNERFF; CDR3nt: TGCAGTGCTAGTTACCTAGCCCACTACAATGAGCGGTTCTTC
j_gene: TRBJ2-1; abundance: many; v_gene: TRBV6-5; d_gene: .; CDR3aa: CASNENGPLRGDEQFF; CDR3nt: TGTGCCAGCAACGAAAACGGGCCCCTCCGGGGCGATGAGCAGTTCTTC
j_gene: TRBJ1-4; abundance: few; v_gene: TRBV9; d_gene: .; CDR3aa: CASSVGSGMRTNEKLFF; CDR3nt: TGTGCCAGCAGCGTAGGGTCGGGGATGAGGACTAATGAAAAACTGTTTTTT
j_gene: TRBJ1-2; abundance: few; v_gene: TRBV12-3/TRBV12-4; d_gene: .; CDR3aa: CASSPGGGSLGDYGYTF; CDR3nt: TGTGCCAGCAGCCCGGGGGGGGGATCCCTCGGGGACTATGGCTACACCTTC
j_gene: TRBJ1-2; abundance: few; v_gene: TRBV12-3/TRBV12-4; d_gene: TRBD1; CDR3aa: CASSSGDQGAEGYTF; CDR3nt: TGTGCCAGCAGTTCAGGCGACCAGGGGGCGGAGGGCTACACCTTC
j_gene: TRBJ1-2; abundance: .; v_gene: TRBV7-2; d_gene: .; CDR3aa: CASSLVGQNGYTF; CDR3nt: TGTGCCAGCAGCTTAGTAGGGCAGAATGGCTACACCTTC
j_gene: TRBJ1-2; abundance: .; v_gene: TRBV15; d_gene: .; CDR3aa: CATSRTDRRGSGYTF; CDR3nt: TGTGCCACCAGCAGAACCGACAGACGGGGGTCTGGCTACACCTTC